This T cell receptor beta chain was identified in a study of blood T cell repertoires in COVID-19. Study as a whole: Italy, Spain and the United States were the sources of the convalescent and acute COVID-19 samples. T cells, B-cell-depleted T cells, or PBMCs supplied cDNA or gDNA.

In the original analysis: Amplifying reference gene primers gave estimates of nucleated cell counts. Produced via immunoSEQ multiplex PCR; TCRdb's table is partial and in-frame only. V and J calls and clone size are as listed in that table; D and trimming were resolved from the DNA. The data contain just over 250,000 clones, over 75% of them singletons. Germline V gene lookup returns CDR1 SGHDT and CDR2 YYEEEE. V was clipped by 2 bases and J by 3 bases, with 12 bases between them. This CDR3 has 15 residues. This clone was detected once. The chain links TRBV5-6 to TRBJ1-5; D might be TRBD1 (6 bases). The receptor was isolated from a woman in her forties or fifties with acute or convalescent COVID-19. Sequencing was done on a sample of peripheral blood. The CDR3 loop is CASSLTRDNNQPQHF. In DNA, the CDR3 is TGTGCCAGCAGCTTAACCCGGGACAACAATCAGCCCCAGCATTTT.